The rows below give T cell receptor beta chains drawn from one sample of a study of cytomegalovirus exposure and HLA in healthy donors. Using immunoSEQ multiplex PCR, the repertoire was profiled, and TCRdb retains in-frame clones only, with some absent. The table lists under 110,000 clones, 65% to 80% of them singletons, with under 4% in the top ten. The sequenced sample was PBMCs. The receptor source for this set is a man between 60 and 75 years old in good health and CMV-seronegative. Both conserved end residues are part of each CDR3. Each record gives: J gene, V gene, D gene, clone size, CDR3 DNA, CDR3 protein. The D gene is left open where the match is weak. Size is omitted from some rows. Given values are once, few, many or a class for expanded clones.

TRBJ1-1	TRBV27	.	.	TGTGCCAGCAGTTTCGGTACTGAAGCTTTCTTT	CASSFGTEAFF
TRBJ2-2	TRBV2	.	.	TGTGCCAGCAGTGATGGGCTAGCCGGCGGGGAGCTGTTTTTT	CASSDGLAGGELFF
TRBJ2-3	TRBV2	TRBD1	.	TGTGCCAGCAGGGGGGCTGGGACAGGGGACCCCTTTTTT	CASRGAGTGDPFF
TRBJ1-1	TRBV9	.	.	TGTGCCAGCAGCGTCCAGGATCATAACACTGAAGCTTCCTTT	CASSVQDHNTEASF
TRBJ2-1	TRBV2	TRBD2	.	TGTGCCAGCGGCCGCGGCGGGGGGGCCCACAATGAGCAGTTCTTC	CASGRGGGAHNEQFF
TRBJ2-2	TRBV2	.	.	TGTGCCAGCAGTCTGGGCAGGGGAGACACCGGGGAGCTGTTTTTT	CASSLGRGDTGELFF
TRBJ2-7	TRBV5-1	TRBD1	.	TGCGCCAGCAGTCAAGGACAGGGGCCCGAGCAGTACTTC	CASSQGQGPEQYF
TRBJ1-6	TRBV27	.	.	TGTGCCAGCAGTTTAGGCAGGGGATGGGGTTCACCCCTCCACTTT	CASSLGRGWGSPLHF
TRBJ1-1	TRBV19	.	.	TGTGCCAGTAGTATAGCAGGGTTTGGCACTGAAGCTTTCTTT	CASSIAGFGTEAFF
TRBJ1-4	TRBV6-6	.	few	TGTGCCAGCAGTTACTCCGGAGGGGCAACTAATGAAAAACTGTTTTTT	CASSYSGGATNEKLFF
TRBJ2-3	TRBV9	TRBD2	.	TGTGCCAGCAGCGCACTAGCGGGGGTGGCAGATACGCAGTATTTT	CASSALAGVADTQYF
TRBJ2-2	TRBV7-3	TRBD2	.	TGTGCCAGCAGCCCCCGGACTAGATCGAACACCGGGGAGCTGTTTTTT	CASSPRTRSNTGELFF